The source of this T cell receptor beta chain is a study of blood T cell repertoires in COVID-19. Across the study: Italy, Spain and the United States were the sources of the convalescent and acute COVID-19 samples. T cells, B-cell-depleted T cells, or PBMCs supplied cDNA or gDNA.

In the study's own analysis: Counts of nucleated cells, estimated from reference gene primer amplification, were obtained. Repertoires were generated with immunoSEQ multiplex PCR, while TCRdb's copy carries only in-frame clones and drops some. Clone size and V and J calls were adopted from that table, with D and trimming inferred from the DNA. The table lists around 100,000 clones, roughly 90% of them singletons. CDR3 length equals 18 residues. Germline V gives CDR1 LNHNV, CDR2 YYDKDF (reference sequence). The J segment lost 0 bases and the V segment lost 5 bases, leaving 15 bases of the junction unmatched.

Sequencing input: peripheral blood. This clonotype was sampled from a human donor in a cohort sampled during active COVID-19. This chain links TRBV15 with TRBJ2-5; 7 nucleotides line up with TRBD1. The CDR3 coding sequence is TGTGCCACCAGCGAGTCCAGTCTCGGGACAGCGTACCAAGAGACCCAGTACTTC. The encoded protein is CATSESSLGTAYQETQYF.